This note documents a single T cell receptor (beta chain) sequence. The data stem from a study of OX40 agonist ivuxolimab in advanced cancers. V dropped 0 bases and J dropped 5 bases, with 5 bases sitting between them. Germline V gene lookup returns CDR1 SGHNT and CDR2 YENEEA. The CDR3 runs 13 residues. The protocol was immunoSEQ multiplex PCR, while the TCRdb copy is restricted to in-frame clones and leaves out a portion. Of about 36,000 clones in the sample, approximately 80% were seen once. Sequencing was performed on CD4+ or CD8+ T cells sorted from blood, taken in a trial of the OX40 agonist ivuxolimab. This clonotype originated in an adult with an advanced solid tumor such as melanoma, head and neck, liver or kidney cancer. The V call is TRBV11-3, the J call TRBJ2-1; no clear D gene. CDR3 nucleotides: TGTGCCAGCAGCTTAGAAGGAAACAATGAGCAGTTCTTC. This sequence encodes CASSLEGNNEQFF. Drawing the rest from reference TRBV11-3 and TRBJ2-1, the complete variable domain is EAGVVQSPRYKIIEKKQPVAFWCNPISGHNTLYWYLQNLGQGPELLIRYENEEAVDDSQLPKDRFSAERLKGVDSTLKIQPAELGDSAVYLCASSLEGNNEQFFGPGTRLTVL.